This T cell receptor (beta chain) stems from a study of beta chain features in type 1 diabetes. Turning to the study itself: Analysis included around 110,000,000 sorted cells drawn from all samples.

The study, taken as a whole, reports: All four CD4+ subsets from Type 1 diabetes patients carried moderately but significantly shorter TCRB CDR3s. PCR might show a preference for shorter templates, equally across patients and controls.

Germline assignment: CDR1 SGHAT and CDR2 FQNNGV. The CDR3 covers 18 residues. Trimming stripped 1 base from V and 0 bases from J, with 17 bases between. About this clone itself: Its antigen is currently unknown.

Expressed TCRB transcripts were sequenced because the entire RNA isolate underwent reverse transcription. Repertoires were generated with immunoSEQ multiplex PCR, while TCRdb's copy carries only in-frame clones and drops some. The sample lists a few hundred thousand clones, roughly 14% seen once, with approximately 0.018% in the top ten. The genes are TRBV11-2 and TRBJ2-3; no clear D. Sequenced: naive CD4+ T cells from blood. This clonotype was obtained from a man under 40 with type 1 diabetes. This CDR3 is CASSLVWSATPSTDTQYF. In DNA, the CDR3 is TGTGCCAGCAGCTTAGTTTGGTCCGCAACTCCTAGCACAGATACGCAGTATTTT. The whole variable domain, filled in from reference TRBV11-2 and TRBJ2-3, reads EAGVAQSPRYKIIEKRQSVAFWCNPISGHATLYWYQQILGQGPKLLIQFQNNGVVDDSQLPKDRFSAERLKGVDSTLKIQPAKLEDSAVYLCASSLVWSATPSTDTQYFGPGTRLTVL.